Below, 3 T cell receptor beta chains from the same sample are listed, as sequenced in a study of breast tumors, draining lymph nodes, adjacent tissues. Via MiXCR, TCRdb re-called the multiplex PCR reads, giving one row per CDR3 protein. The sample includes about 15,000 distinct CDR3 sequences, 40% to 60% of them seen just once. Material: tumor-adjacent breast tissue. All receptors derive from a female donor with breast cancer. Some clones in this sample may be carry-over from other donors' samples.

The V gene is TRBV11-2, the J gene TRBJ2-7; D unclear. Germline lookup yields CDR1 SGHAT and CDR2 FQNNGV. V lost 0 bases and J lost 4, with 7 bases in between. The CDR3 covers 13 residues. The CDR3, as DNA: TGTGCCAGCAGCTTAGATTCGGGTTACGAGCAGTACTTC. This codes for CASSLDSGYEQYF.

A few counts support this clonotype. The rearrangement joins TRBV29-1 to TRBJ1-5; TRBD1 is a possible D gene (5 bases). V was clipped by 5 bases and J by 2 bases, with 13 bases between them. Germline V gene sequence: CDR1 SQVTM, CDR2 ANQGSEA. This CDR3 spans 14 amino acids. For the CDR3, the DNA is TGCAGCGTTAACCAGGGAAGCGGCAATCAGCCCCAGCATTTT. This encodes CSVNQGSGNQPQHF.

This clonotype is medium-sized (0.01 to 0.1%) within its sample. The chain combines TRBV12-3 or TRBV12-4 with TRBJ2-7, with 8 bases matching TRBD1. With V trimmed by 4 bases and J by 4 bases, 6 bases remained unmatched. The CDR3 extends over 14 amino acids. CDR3 region: CASSSGTGGYEQYF. The CDR3 nucleotides read TGTGCCAGCAGTTCCGGGACAGGTGGGTACGAGCAGTACTTC.